This TCR beta chain originates from a study of shared clonotypes between healthy human individuals. Sequencing used immunoSEQ multiplex PCR; TCRdb keeps in-frame clones, though not all of them. The data contain about 1 million clones, 65% to 75% of them singletons. There are 12 residues in the CDR3. Trimming cost V 5 bases and J 6 bases, with 10 bases left between them. The germline CDR1 and CDR2 sequences are SGHAT and FQNNGV. This clone was found many times. The sample carries other DNA sequences with the same CDR3. Sequencing used memory CD4+ T cells sorted from blood. Regarding subset: CD45RA-negative fraction. This clonotype originated in a man aged 18 to 35 in good health. J is TRBJ1-2 and V is TRBV11-2; D ambiguous. CDR3 sequence reads: CASSPNLDGYTF. The CDR3 bases are TGTGCCAGCAGCCCCAATTTGGATGGCTACACCTTC.